These T cell receptor beta chains were read from a single sample in a study of Ad26.COV2.S vaccination and SARS-CoV-2 variants. Sequencing was performed with immunoSEQ multiplex PCR; in TCRdb, only in-frame clones are kept and a portion is missing. The sample comprises a few hundred thousand clones, approximately 92% of which are singletons, and less than 2% rests with the top ten. The sequences come from peripheral blood, collected in a trial of Ad26.COV2.S vaccine versus placebo. The receptors were sampled from a person aged 18-65 years who received the Ad26.COV2.S COVID-19 vaccine or a placebo. The conserved cysteine and the conserved F or W are not part of the CDR3 here. A D gene is named only where the DNA matches it firmly.

d_call v_call cdr3_aa
TRBD1 TRBV27 ASSLSPLGQHYEQY
TRBD2 TRBV13 ASSPRGSGDYEQY
- TRBV2 ASKRGDSNQPQH
- TRBV11-3 ASSPGPGAYEQY
- TRBV19 ASTFTSSANYGYT
- TRBV7-6 ASSPALGNTIY
TRBD1 TRBV28 ASSTDRGRTQPQH
- TRBV4-1 ASSQETEGVDEQY
- TRBV4-1 ASSQDVLEGYEAF
TRBD2 TRBV9 ASSQGVGLDYEQY
- TRBV30 AWSFPTGSRPQH
TRBD1 TRBV7-8 ASSSGTGETGNTIY
TRBD1 TRBV9 ASSQGQSNGYT
- TRBV30 AWSASTDTQY
- TRBV7-2 ASSLALSDRLNIQY
TRBD1 TRBV2 ASSEAGTGVSKNIQY
TRBD1 TRBV19 ASSFQGARLAKNIQY
- TRBV5-1 ASTPGWGSYNEQF
- TRBV6-5 ATRSWGFDYGYT
- TRBV28 ASSAAGVQRGAF
- TRBV3-1/TRBV3-2 ASTMGEGQRICYGYT
TRBD1 TRBV4-3 ASSPFHRGEVQPQH
TRBD2 TRBV19 ASTELAGPTDTQY
- TRBV29-1 SIVSLNIQY
TRBD2 TRBV18 ASSRAGTSGGTGELF
- TRBV4-1 ASSQMGQLNQPQH
- TRBV4-3 ASSQETRADYEQY
TRBD1 TRBV5-1 ASSPQGTGGYEQY
TRBD1 TRBV28 ASSLDRDTNYT
- TRBV9 ASSVVKFSGANVLT
- TRBV5-6 ASSHAGGQGNTIY
- TRBV7-2 ASSPRVGSGNTIY